Following are 28 T cell receptor beta chains from one sample sequenced in a study of regulatory T cells in long-lasting Graves disease. Time point noted: persistent/refractory GD, antithyroid drugs over 5 years with positive TRAb. Preparation of the TCR library used RNA extracted from PBMCs. Through Arm-PCR of CDR3 regions and iRepertoire HTBI primers, TCR beta libraries were built. One entry per CDR3 protein results from TCRdb running MiXCR on the multiplex PCR reads. The sample shows roughly 490,000 distinct CDR3 sequences, about 20% of them seen only once. Sequencing was performed on peripheral blood mononuclear cells (PBMCs), taken when the disease was refractory, from a patient treated with antithyroid drugs. The source is a female donor with Graves disease.

This CDR3 is CSARAQQNTEAFF. The CDR3, as DNA: TGCAGTGCCCGGGCCCAGCAGAACACTGAAGCTTTCTTT. This chain connects TRBV20-1 to TRBJ1-1; D is uncertain. The V and J ends lost 6 bases and 1 base respectively, with 12 bases between them. The CDR3 spans 13 residues. CDR1 is DFQATT, CDR2 SNEGSKA, per germline (reference sequence).

The J gene is TRBJ2-2, the V gene TRBV30; a weak D match, TRBD1 (6 bases). CDR1 and CDR2 from the germline V gene are GTSNPN and SVGIG (reference sequence). Trimming took off 8 bases at V and 1 base at J, with 14 bases between the two ends. The CDR3 totals 14 residues. The CDR3 DNA follows: TGTGCCCACCCCGGGACACGGAACACCGGGGAGCTGTTTTTT. This gives the protein CAHPGTRNTGELFF.

The chain links TRBV10-3 to TRBJ1-1; 7 bases agree with TRBD1. The germline V gene has CDR1 ENHRY and CDR2 SYGVKD. The ends lost 0 bases at V and 7 bases at J; junction bases unmatched: 5. The CDR3 covers 14 residues. CDR3 in amino acids: CAISESKGALEAFF. CDR3 sequence (DNA): TGTGCCATCAGTGAGTCGAAGGGGGCACTTGAAGCTTTCTTT.

The CDR3 region is CATWGGTQYF. For the CDR3, the DNA is TGTGCCACCTGGGGGGGGACCCAGTACTTC. The chain has TRBV28 and TRBJ2-5; 7 bases are a match to TRBD2. CDR3 length equals 10 residues. Trimming at V came to 10 bases and at J to 7 bases, leaving 3 bases not matched to a gene. CDR1 is MDHEN, CDR2 SYDVKM, per germline.

This clonotype was observed a handful of times. One end of the junction fails to match germline, which may point to a read error. V is TRBV12-3 or TRBV12-4 and J is TRBJ2-3; D is uncertain. The CDR3 spans 14 residues. CDR3 coding DNA: TGTGCCAGCAGCTCCTCAGGTTTCCCATACGCAGTGGATTTT. Protein product: CASSSSGFPYAVDF.

This clonotype was seen a few times. V usage is TRBV20-1 and J usage is TRBJ1-6; unclear D gene. Germline loops: CDR1 DFQATT, CDR2 SNEGSKA (reference sequence). Trimming removed 0 bases at V and 4 bases at J, with 16 bases between. The CDR3 loop spans 17 amino acids. The DNA for the CDR3 is TGCAGTGCTAGAGATTCGAGGCAGGAACGTTATAATTCACCCCTCCACTTT. Translating it yields CSARDSRQERYNSPLHF.

This clonotype has a count of ten or more. The chain employs TRBV20-1 and TRBJ1-2; TRBD1 matches 9 bases. Trimming took 1 base from V and 2 from J; bases not matched to a gene: 11. This CDR3 has 17 amino acids. Germline V lookup: CDR1 DFQATT, CDR2 SNEGSKA (reference sequence). CDR3 residues: CSARGGTGRGENYGYTF. As DNA, the CDR3 is TGCAGTGCTAGAGGAGGGACAGGGAGGGGTGAGAACTATGGCTACACCTTC.

This clonotype came up many times. The chain combines TRBV2 with TRBJ1-1; the D is unclear. Looked up from germline, CDR1 is SNHLY and CDR2 is FYNNEI. Trimming took off 8 bases at V and 1 base at J, with 8 bases between the two ends. There are 12 residues in the CDR3. The CDR3 coding sequence is TGTGCCAGCCATTTTAGGAACACTGAAGCTTTCTTT. Encoded protein: CASHFRNTEAFF.

The chain joins TRBV12-3 or TRBV12-4 to TRBJ2-3; D not certain. Deletions cut 0 bases from V and 5 bases from J, with 6 bases between. The CDR3 contains 13 residues. In DNA, the CDR3 is TGTGCCAGCAGTTTAGCGGACGGAGATACGCAGTATTTT. It encodes CASSLADGDTQYF.

This clonotype occurred many times. The chain joins TRBV28 to TRBJ2-5, with D possibly TRBD1 on 5 matching bases. Germline V gene sequence: CDR1 MDHEN, CDR2 SYDVKM. This CDR3 contains 11 residues. V dropped 8 bases and J dropped 7 bases, with 11 bases sitting between them. The CDR3 nucleotides read TGTGCCAGCTCCTCTAGGGGGACCCAGTACTTC. Protein: CASSSRGTQYF.

CDR3 DNA: TGCGCCAGCAGCTTGGACGCCGTAGGAACTAACTATGGCTACACCTTC. Residues: CASSLDAVGTNYGYTF. The chain uses TRBV5-1 and TRBJ1-2; no clear D gene. The germline CDR1 and CDR2 sequences are SGHRS and YFSETQ. The germline V and J ends were trimmed by 0 bases and 0 bases, with 12 bases remaining between them. The CDR3 contains 16 residues.

The table lists this clonotype with many counts. The chain recombines TRBV24-1 with TRBJ1-5, with 8 positions matching TRBD1. CDR1 KGHDR and CDR2 SFDVKD come from the germline V gene. V gave up 4 bases and J gave up 4 bases; unmatched junction bases: 5. The CDR3 spans 15 residues. In DNA form, the CDR3 reads TGTGCCACCAGTGAGAGCGGACAGGGAAATCAGCCCCAGCATTTT. Translation: CATSESGQGNQPQHF.

This clonotype has just a few counts. This chain connects TRBV7-2 to TRBJ2-7, with a possible D match to TRBD1 (5 bases). The CDR3 is made up of 13 amino acids. CDR1 and CDR2 from the germline V gene are SGHTA and FQGNSA. The V end lost 1 base, the J end lost 6 bases, and 10 bases lay between the germline ends. This CDR3 reads CASSLGPGIEQYF. The CDR3 bases are TGTGCCAGCAGCTTAGGTCCAGGGATCGAGCAGTACTTC.

The rearrangement joins TRBV6-1 to TRBJ2-7, with D tentatively TRBD1 (6 bases). This CDR3 comprises 15 residues. V shed 6 bases and J shed 3 bases, with 18 bases lying between them. Germline V gene data show CDR1 as MNHNS and CDR2 as SASEGT. CDR3 sequence: CASRALQGYIYEQYF. The CDR3, as DNA: TGTGCCAGCAGGGCACTACAGGGATACATCTACGAGCAGTACTTC.

This rearrangement joins TRBV20-1 to TRBJ2-1; D is uncertain. CDR1 and CDR2 (germline): DFQATT, SNEGSKA (reference sequence). V gave up 6 bases and J gave up 5 bases, with 14 bases separating them. There are 13 residues in the CDR3. CDR3 nucleotides: TGCAGTGCAGAAGATGGACCAGACAATGAGCAGTTCTTC. The encoded protein is CSAEDGPDNEQFF.

Only a few counts were recorded for this clonotype. The chain has TRBV7-9 and TRBJ1-4, with 8 bases that match TRBD1. The CDR3 has 14 amino acids. Germline V gene sequence: CDR1 SEHNR, CDR2 FQNEAQ (reference sequence). With V trimmed by 3 bases and J by 4 bases, 1 base remained unmatched. Here the CDR3 DNA reads TGTGCCAGCAGCTTGGGACAGGATAATGAAAAACTGTTTTTT. Its protein product is CASSLGQDNEKLFF. Complete variable domain (other parts from reference TRBV7-9 and TRBJ1-4): DTGVSQNPRHKITKRGQNVTFRCDPISEHNRLYWYRQTLGQGPEFLTYFQNEAQLEKSRLLSDRFSAERPKGSFSTLEIQRTEQGDSAMYLCASSLGQDNEKLFFGSGTQLSVL.

The CDR3 here is CASSLGSSGSYEQYF. CDR3 sequence (DNA): TGTGCCAGCAGCTTGGGGTCTAGCGGGAGCTACGAGCAGTACTTC. This chain connects TRBV5-4 to TRBJ2-7; 10 bases line up with TRBD2. Germline CDR1 and CDR2: SGHNT and YYREEE (reference sequence). This CDR3 is 15 amino acids long. J lost 3 bases, V lost 0 bases, and 3 bases had no gene match.

This clonotype has a count of ten or more. The genes are TRBV6-2 or TRBV6-3 and TRBJ2-7, with D perhaps matching TRBD2 (6 bases). The CDR3 sequence is 14 residues long. V was shortened by 2 bases and J by 3 bases, with 11 bases between the two germline ends. Germline lookup yields CDR1 MNHEY and CDR2 SVGEGT. In nucleotides, the CDR3 is TGTGCCAGCAGTTACGTAGCGGTAAGCTACGAGCAGTACTTC. Protein sequence: CASSYVAVSYEQYF.

The CDR3 DNA follows: TGTGCCAGCAGCTTACCCGGTGGCTACACCTTC. Encoded protein: CASSLPGGYTF. J is TRBJ1-2 and V is TRBV7-9; D is ambiguous. Germline loops: CDR1 SEHNR, CDR2 FQNEAQ (reference sequence). V was pared by 2 bases and J by 7 bases, with 5 bases between. The CDR3 runs 11 residues.

This clonotype has ten or more counts. The V call is TRBV29-1, the J call TRBJ1-4; the D gene is possibly TRBD1 (6 bases). V gave up 7 bases and J gave up 7 bases, with 16 bases separating them. The CDR3 consists of 13 residues. In germline, CDR1 is SQVTM, CDR2 ANQGSEA. The CDR3 sequence: CSANTGSGEKLFF. As DNA, the CDR3 is TGCAGCGCTAACACAGGGTCGGGTGAAAAACTGTTTTTT.

This clonotype was picked up many times. The chain couples TRBV28 to TRBJ1-5, with D unresolved. In germline, CDR1 is MDHEN, CDR2 SYDVKM. V was trimmed by 4 bases and J by 0 bases, leaving 16 bases between them. CDR3 length equals 17 residues. The CDR3 is CASSSPRERGSNQPQHF. For the CDR3, the DNA is TGTGCCAGCAGTTCCCCACGGGAGCGGGGTAGCAATCAGCCCCAGCATTTT.

This clonotype was observed a handful of times. The rearrangement links TRBV11-2 to TRBJ1-2, with 7 bases matching TRBD1. Trimming at V came to 4 bases and at J to 8 bases, leaving 7 bases not matched to a gene. Germline CDR1 SGHAT, CDR2 FQNNGV. This CDR3 has 13 residues. CDR3 nucleotide sequence: TGTGCCAGCAGCTCGACAGGGACCCAGGGCTACACCTTC. It translates to CASSSTGTQGYTF.

The chain is built from TRBV5-6 and TRBJ1-2; no clear D gene. The ends were cut back, 4 bases at V and 9 bases at J, with 16 bases in the middle. The CDR3 runs 13 residues. The V gene's germline CDR1 is SGHDT and CDR2 YYEEEE. The CDR3 is CASSVLSGNRYTF. For the CDR3, the DNA is TGTGCCAGCAGCGTTTTATCGGGTAATCGCTACACCTTC.

CDR3 nucleotide sequence: TGCGCCAGCAGATCAGACGTGGGGGCAGATACGCAGTATTTT. Protein sequence: CASRSDVGADTQYF. V gene TRBV5-1 combines with J gene TRBJ2-3; D assignment may be TRBD1 or TRBD2 (5 bases each). Germline lookup yields CDR1 SGHRS and CDR2 YFSETQ. V shed 5 bases and J shed 4 bases, with 14 bases lying between them. The CDR3 is made up of 14 amino acids. The variable domain in full, completed from reference TRBV5-1 and TRBJ2-3, reads KAGVTQTPRYLIKTRGQQVTLSCSPISGHRSVSWYQQTPGQGLQFLFEYFSETQRNKGNFPGRFSGRQFSNSRSEMNVSTLELGDSALYLCASRSDVGADTQYFGPGTRLTVL.

V and J are TRBV25-1 and TRBJ2-7, with 7 bases that match TRBD1. Germline loops: CDR1 MGHDK, CDR2 SYGVNS. V was clipped by 4 bases and J by 5 bases; unmatched bases: 5. The CDR3 spans 13 residues. The CDR3 DNA reads TGTGCCAGCAGTGGGCCGAGGGGGCACGAGCAGTACTTC. As protein: CASSGPRGHEQYF.

There are many counts of this clonotype. The V and J genes are TRBV7-2 and TRBJ1-2; D remains ambiguous. Trimming stripped 5 bases from V and 7 bases from J, with 17 bases between. Germline V gene data show CDR1 as SGHTA and CDR2 as FQGNSA. The CDR3 totals 14 residues. In nucleotides, the CDR3 is TGTGCCAGCAGCCATAGGACTAGCCCGGGTGGCTACACCTTC. Residues: CASSHRTSPGGYTF. Full variable domain (missing parts from reference TRBV7-2 and TRBJ1-2): GAGVSQSPSNKVTEKGKDVELRCDPISGHTALYWYRQSLGQGLEFLIYFQGNSAPDKSGLPSDRFSAERTGGSVSTLTIQRTQQEDSAVYLCASSHRTSPGGYTFGSGTRLTVV.

This clonotype appeared a few times. The chain joins TRBV10-3 to TRBJ2-2; the D gene could be TRBD1 or TRBD2 (5 bases each). The CDR3 runs to 15 residues. Germline V CDR1 and CDR2: ENHRY, SYGVKD. The V gene lost 1 base and the J gene lost 6 bases, with 12 bases spanning the gap. The chain's CDR3 is CAISELTGTSGELFF. The CDR3 DNA follows: TGTGCCATCAGTGAGTTAACCGGGACCTCCGGGGAGCTGTTTTTT.

This clonotype turned up a few times. The V and J genes are TRBV29-1 and TRBJ1-1; the D is unclear. The CDR3 length is 12 residues. In germline, CDR1 is SQVTM, CDR2 ANQGSEA. V was cut by 3 bases and J by 11 bases, with 16 bases left in between. CDR3 bases: TGCAGCGTTGACCGGCCCGGTGGCAGGGCTTTCTTT. Translating gives CSVDRPGGRAFF. Together with reference TRBV29-1 and TRBJ1-1, the CDR3 gives the full variable domain: SAVISQKPSRDICQRGTSLTIQCQVDSQVTMMFWYRQQPGQSLTLIATANQGSEATYESGFVIDKFPISRPNLTFSTLTVSNMSPEDSSIYLCSVDRPGGRAFFGQGTRLTVV.